This paragraph reports one T cell receptor (beta chain). Its specificity is unknown. This sample was taken from a study of T cells in localized non-small cell lung cancer. Points from the study as a whole: Within adjacent lung there appeared a median 57 of the top 100 tumor clones. Heterogeneity remains possible because sequencing was limited to only one tumor region. Clonality of T cells reached its maximum in uninvolved adjacent lung, surpassing tumor.

Trimming removed 2 bases from V and 1 base from J, with 8 bases in between. There are 14 residues in the CDR3. Per the germline V gene, CDR1 is MNHNS and CDR2 is SASEGT. Assay used: immunoSEQ multiplex PCR; TCRdb lists only in-frame clones, some missing. This sample yields 90,000 to 95,000 clones, of which roughly 91% are seen a single time; over 4% belongs to the top ten. This sequence originates from a woman aged 40 to 75 with stage II squamous cell lung carcinoma. The sample consisted of PBMCs, taken before any cancer treatment. The chain links TRBV6-1 to TRBJ1-1, with D perhaps TRBD1 (5 bases). CDR3 region: CASSELDTNTEAFF. The CDR3 bases are TGTGCCAGCAGTGAACTGGACACGAACACTGAAGCTTTCTTT.